This T cell receptor beta chain was captured in a study of early T cells in non-severe SARS-CoV-2 infection. V lost 1 base and J lost 2; bases outside the gene matches: 8. The CDR3 has 17 amino acids. Germline V gives CDR1 MNHEY, CDR2 SMNVEV (reference sequence). Via MiXCR, TCRdb re-called the 5' RACE reads, giving one row per CDR3 protein. Here the sample spans tens of thousands of distinct CDR3 sequences, less than 9.5% being singletons. Sequenced material: whole blood. The receptor comes from an adult who was a healthcare worker with PCR-confirmed SARS-CoV-2 infection or an uninfected control (not recorded which). V is TRBV27 and J is TRBJ2-1; 7 bases align to TRBD2. Here the CDR3 DNA reads TGTGCCAGCAGTTTATGGTCTAGCGGACTAACCTACAATGAGCAGTTCTTC. Its translation is CASSLWSSGLTYNEQFF.